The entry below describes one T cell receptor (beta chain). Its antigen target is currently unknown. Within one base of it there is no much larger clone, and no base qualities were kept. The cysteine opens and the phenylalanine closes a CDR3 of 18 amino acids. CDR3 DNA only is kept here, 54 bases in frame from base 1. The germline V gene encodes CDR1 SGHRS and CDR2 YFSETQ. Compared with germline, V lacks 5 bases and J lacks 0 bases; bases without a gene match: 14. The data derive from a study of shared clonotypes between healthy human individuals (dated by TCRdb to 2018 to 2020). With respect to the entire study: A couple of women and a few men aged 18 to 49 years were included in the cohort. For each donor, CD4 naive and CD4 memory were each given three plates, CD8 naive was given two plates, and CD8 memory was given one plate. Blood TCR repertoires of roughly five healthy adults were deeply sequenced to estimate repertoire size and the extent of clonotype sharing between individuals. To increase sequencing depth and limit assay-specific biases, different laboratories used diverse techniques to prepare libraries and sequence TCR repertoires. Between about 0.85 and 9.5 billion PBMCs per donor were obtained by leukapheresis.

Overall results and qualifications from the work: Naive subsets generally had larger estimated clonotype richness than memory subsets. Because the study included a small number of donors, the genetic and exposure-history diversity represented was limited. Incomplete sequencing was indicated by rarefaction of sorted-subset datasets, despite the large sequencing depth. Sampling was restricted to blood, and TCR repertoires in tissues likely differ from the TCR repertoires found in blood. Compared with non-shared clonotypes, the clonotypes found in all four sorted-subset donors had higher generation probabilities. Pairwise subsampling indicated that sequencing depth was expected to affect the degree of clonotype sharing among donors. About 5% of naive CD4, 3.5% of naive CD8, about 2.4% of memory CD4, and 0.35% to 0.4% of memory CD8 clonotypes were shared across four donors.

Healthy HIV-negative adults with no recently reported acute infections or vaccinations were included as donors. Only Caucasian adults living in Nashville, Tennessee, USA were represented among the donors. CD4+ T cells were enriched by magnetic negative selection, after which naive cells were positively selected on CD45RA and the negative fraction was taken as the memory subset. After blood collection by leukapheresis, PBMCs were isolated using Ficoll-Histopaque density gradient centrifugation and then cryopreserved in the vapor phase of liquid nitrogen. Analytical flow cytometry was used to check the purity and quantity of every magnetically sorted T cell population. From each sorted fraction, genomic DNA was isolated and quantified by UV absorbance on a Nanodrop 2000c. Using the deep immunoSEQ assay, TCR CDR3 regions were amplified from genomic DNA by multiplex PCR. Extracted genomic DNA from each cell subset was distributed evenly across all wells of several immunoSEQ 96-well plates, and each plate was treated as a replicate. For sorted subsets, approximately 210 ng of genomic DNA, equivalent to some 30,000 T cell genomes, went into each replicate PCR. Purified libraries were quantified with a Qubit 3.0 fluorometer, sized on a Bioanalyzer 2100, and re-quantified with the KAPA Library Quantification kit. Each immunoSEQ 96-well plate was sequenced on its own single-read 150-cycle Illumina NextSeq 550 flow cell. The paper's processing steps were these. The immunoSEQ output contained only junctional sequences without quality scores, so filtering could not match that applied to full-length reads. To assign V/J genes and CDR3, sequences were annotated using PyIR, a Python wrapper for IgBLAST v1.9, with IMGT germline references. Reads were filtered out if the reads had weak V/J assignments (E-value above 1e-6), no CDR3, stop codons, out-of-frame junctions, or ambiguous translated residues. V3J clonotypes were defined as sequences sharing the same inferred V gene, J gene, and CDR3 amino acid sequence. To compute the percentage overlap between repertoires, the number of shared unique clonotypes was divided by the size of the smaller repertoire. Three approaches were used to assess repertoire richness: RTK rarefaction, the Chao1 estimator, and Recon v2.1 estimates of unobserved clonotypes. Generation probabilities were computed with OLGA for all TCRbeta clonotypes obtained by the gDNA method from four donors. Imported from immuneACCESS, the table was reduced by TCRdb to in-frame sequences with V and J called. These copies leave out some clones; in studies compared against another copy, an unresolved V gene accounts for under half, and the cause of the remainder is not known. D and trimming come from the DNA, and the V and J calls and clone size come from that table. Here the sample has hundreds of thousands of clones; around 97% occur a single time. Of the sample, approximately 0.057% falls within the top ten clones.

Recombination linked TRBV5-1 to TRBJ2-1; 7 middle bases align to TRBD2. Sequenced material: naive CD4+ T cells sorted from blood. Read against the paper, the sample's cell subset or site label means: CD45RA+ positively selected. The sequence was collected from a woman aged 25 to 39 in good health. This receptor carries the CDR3 CASSLSGPSGSSYNEQFF. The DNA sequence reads TGCGCCAGCAGTCTTTCAGGTCCTAGCGGCAGCTCCTACAATGAGCAGTTCTTC.